This T cell receptor beta chain stems from a study of shared clonotypes between healthy human individuals. Clones were sequenced by immunoSEQ multiplex PCR, and TCRdb holds only the in-frame ones, with some missing. The data contain about 1.1 million clones, around 78% of them singletons. The germline CDR1 and CDR2 sequences are SGHRS and YFSETQ. J gave up 4 bases and V 2 bases, and 6 bases lay outside the gene matches. The CDR3 totals 15 residues. This sequence was found in a man younger than 35 in good health. Some clones in this sample may be carry-over from other donors' samples. The specimen was memory CD4+ T cells from PBMCs. The subset is: CD45RA-negative fraction. The V and J genes are TRBV5-1 and TRBJ1-3; 7 nucleotides line up with TRBD1. In nucleotides, the CDR3 is TGCGCCAGCAGCTTCACAACAGGGGAAGGAAACACCATATATTTT. It translates to CASSFTTGEGNTIYF.